Below, 9 T cell receptor beta chains from the same sample are listed, as sequenced in a study of cytomegalovirus exposure and HLA in healthy donors. The assay was immunoSEQ multiplex PCR, and TCRdb's table has in-frame clones only and misses some. The sample lists about 150,000 clones, about 88% occurring once. Sequenced sample: PBMCs. These receptors originate from a man between 18 and 35 years old in good health and CMV-seropositive.

This clone appeared a single time. The chain is built from TRBV6-6 and TRBJ2-7; 10 nucleotides line up with TRBD2. J lost 7 bases, V lost 2 bases, and 8 bases had no gene match. This CDR3 has 15 residues. Per germline, CDR1 MNHNY and CDR2 SVGAGI (reference sequence). The CDR3 nucleotides are TGTGCCAGCAGTTACCAGCTAGCGGGAGTTGGGGAGCAGTACTTC. Protein sequence: CASSYQLAGVGEQYF.

This clone showed up just a few times. The CDR3 DNA follows: TGTGCCAGCAGCGACAGGGCCCTTAGCTACACCTTC. Translating gives CASSDRALSYTF. The chain links TRBV9 to TRBJ1-2; the D gene is possibly TRBD1 (6 bases). The CDR3 length is 12 residues. The V end lost 3 bases, the J end lost 9 bases, and 12 bases lay between the germline ends. Germline lookup yields CDR1 SGDLS and CDR2 YYNGEE.

The chain recombines TRBV2 with TRBJ2-7, with 11 bases lining up with TRBD2. This CDR3 contains 17 residues. The ends lost 7 bases at V and 1 base at J; junction bases unmatched: 12. CDR1 is SNHLY, CDR2 FYNNEI, per germline. The CDR3 sequence: CASTGTSGRSGSYEQYF. The CDR3 DNA follows: TGTGCCAGCACCGGGACTAGCGGTCGCAGTGGGTCCTACGAGCAGTACTTC.

The genes are TRBV4-1 and TRBJ1-3; tentatively, D is TRBD1 (6 bases). Trimming shortened V by 2 bases and J by 0 bases, and 23 bases separated the two germline ends. The CDR3 is 20 amino acids. Germline loops: CDR1 MGHRA, CDR2 YSYEKL. The DNA of the CDR3 is TGCGCCAGCAGCCAACTTCACAGGGAAAGGATTGGGGTCTCTGGAAACACCATATATTTT. Translation gives CASSQLHRERIGVSGNTIYF.

The chain employs TRBV5-8 and TRBJ2-5, with 11 bases matching TRBD2. The CDR3 covers 15 residues. The V and J ends lost 5 bases and 6 bases, in that order; junction bases with no gene match: 9. The V gene's germline CDR1 is SGHTS and CDR2 YDEGEE. The CDR3, as DNA: TGTGCCAGCAGTTCACGGGAGACTAGCGGGAAGACCCAGTACTTC. As protein: CASSSRETSGKTQYF. The full variable domain, rest sourced from reference TRBV5-8 and TRBJ2-5, is EAGVTQSPTHLIKTRGQQATLRCSPISGHTSVYWYQQALGLGLQFLLWYDEGEERNRGNFPPRFSGRQFPNYSSELNVNALELEDSALYLCASSSRETSGKTQYFGPGTRLLVL.

The gene calls are TRBV5-6 and TRBJ2-1, with TRBD2 matching 8 bases. Germline V gives CDR1 SGHDT, CDR2 YYEEEE. J was trimmed by 4 bases and V by 0 bases; bases with no gene match: 9. This CDR3 comprises 17 residues. CDR3 DNA sequence: TGTGCCAGCAGCTTGGCCAATCCGGGAGGGGCGTACAATGAGCAGTTCTTC. Protein sequence: CASSLANPGGAYNEQFF.

The chain joins TRBV18 to TRBJ2-5, with 8 nucleotides matching TRBD2. This CDR3 spans 13 amino acids. Germline V lookup: CDR1 KGHSH, CDR2 LQKENI. The junction had 4 bases not matched to a gene; V was cut back by 6 bases and J by 4 bases. The CDR3 spells CASSGGLAETQYF. The CDR3 DNA reads as TGTGCCAGCTCCGGCGGACTAGCAGAGACCCAGTACTTC.

The CDR3 DNA reads TGTGCCAGCAGCTCGCAGTGGGGCATTTCCTACAATGAGCAGTTCTTC. It yields the protein CASSSQWGISYNEQFF. V is TRBV5-5 and J is TRBJ2-1; D might be TRBD1 (5 bases). Trimming cost V 3 bases and J 1 base, with 14 bases left between them. CDR3 length: 16 residues. Germline V CDR1 and CDR2: SGHKS, YYEKEE (reference sequence).

This clone was seen just once. The gene calls are TRBV27 and TRBJ2-6, with TRBD1 as a possible D gene (5 bases). The CDR3 is 13 residues long. Trimming took 3 bases from V and 10 from J, leaving 10 bases between them. Germline V gives CDR1 MNHEY, CDR2 SMNVEV (reference sequence). The CDR3 DNA sequence: TGTGCCAGCAGTTTGGTACAGGCGAACGTCCTGACTTTC. Amino acids: CASSLVQANVLTF.